This T cell receptor beta chain was recorded in a study of a mutant IDH1 vaccine in newly diagnosed glioma. Time point here: week 5, during vaccination. The vaccine gave 300 ug of a 20-mer mutant IDH1 peptide subcutaneously per dose. V shed 6 bases, J shed 4 bases, and the junction held 6 bases outside the gene matches. The CDR3 contains 14 residues. Germline-derived CDR1 and CDR2 are MNHNY and SVGAGI (reference sequence). Concerning this clone: Its antigen is not identified.

Assay: immunoSEQ multiplex PCR; the TCRdb copy retains only in-frame clones and omits some. The data show tens of thousands of clones, roughly four fifths seen once. Whole-study results and caveats: Changes to the top peripheral T cell clonotypes appeared unrelated to pseudoprogression. Evidence of vaccine-induced immune responses was documented in 85% to 95% of patients.

The source is a woman aged 50 to 65 with glioma. The sequencing here drew on PBMCs, taken from a glioma patient whose treatment included an IDH1 peptide vaccine. This chain joins TRBV6-6 and TRBJ1-1; TRBD1 agrees at 9 bases. CDR3 bases: TGTGCCAGCAGGGGCGGGACAGGGTTCACTGAAGCTTTCTTT. Its protein product is CASRGGTGFTEAFF.